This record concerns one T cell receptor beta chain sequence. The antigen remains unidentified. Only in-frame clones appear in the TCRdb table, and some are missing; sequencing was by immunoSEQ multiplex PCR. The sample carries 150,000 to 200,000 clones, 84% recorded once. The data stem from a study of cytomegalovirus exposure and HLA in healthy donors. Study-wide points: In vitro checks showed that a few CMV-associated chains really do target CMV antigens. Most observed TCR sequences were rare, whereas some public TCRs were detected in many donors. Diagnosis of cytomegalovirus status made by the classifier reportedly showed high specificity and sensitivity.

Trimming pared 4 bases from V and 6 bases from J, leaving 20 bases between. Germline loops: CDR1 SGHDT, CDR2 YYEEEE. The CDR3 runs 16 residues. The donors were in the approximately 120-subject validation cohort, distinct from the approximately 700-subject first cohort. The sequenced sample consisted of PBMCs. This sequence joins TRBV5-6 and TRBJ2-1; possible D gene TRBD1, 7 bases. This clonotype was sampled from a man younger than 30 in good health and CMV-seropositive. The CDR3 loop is CASSLEGQRNFNEQFF. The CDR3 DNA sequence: TGTGCCAGCAGCCTGGAGGGACAGCGTAATTTCAATGAGCAGTTCTTC.